This T cell receptor (beta chain) originates from a study of beta chain features in type 1 diabetes. This clone was found once. Sequenced material consisted of expressed TCRB transcripts (all of the isolated RNA was reverse transcribed). Some clones are missing from TCRdb's copy, which holds only in-frame ones; the method was immunoSEQ multiplex PCR. The data contain about 260,000 clones, roughly 70% of them singletons. This receptor was taken from a man between 25 and 39 years old in good health. Sample: naive CD4+ T cells from blood.

CDR3 bases: TGTGCCAGCACGTCTTTGGGCTACGAGCAGTACTTC. It translates to CASTSLGYEQYF. This chain links TRBV28 with TRBJ2-7; no clear D. The CDR3 runs 12 residues. Trimming took 7 bases from V and 3 from J, leaving 10 bases between them. In germline, CDR1 is MDHEN, CDR2 SYDVKM.